Following are 18 T cell receptor beta chains from one sample sequenced in a study of cytomegalovirus exposure and HLA in healthy donors. Sequenced by immunoSEQ multiplex PCR; TCRdb stores in-frame clones only, minus some. The table has 71,000 or so clones, about 94% seen once; the top ten hold roughly 1%. The sample taken for sequencing was PBMCs. The receptor set was obtained from a woman between 18 and 29 years old in good health and CMV-seronegative.

This chain links TRBV2 with TRBJ2-4, with TRBD2 matching over 8 bases. Germline CDR1 and CDR2: SNHLY and FYNNEI. With 4 bases clipped from V and 0 bases from J, the junction kept 8 bases outside the gene matches. This CDR3 spans 17 amino acids. The DNA of the CDR3 is TGTGCCAGCAGTGTAGCGGGGCCGAGCTTAGCCAAAAACATTCAGTACTTC. Amino acids: CASSVAGPSLAKNIQYF.

J is TRBJ1-6 and V is TRBV6-1, with D hard to call. V lost 4 bases, J lost 2 bases, and 6 bases lay in between. Germline values: CDR1 MNHNS, CDR2 SASEGT. The CDR3 sequence is 14 residues long. CDR3 DNA sequence: TGTGCCAGCAGTGGGAGCCCCTATAATTCACCCCTCCACTTT. It translates to CASSGSPYNSPLHF.

The chain has TRBV30 and TRBJ1-5; D remains ambiguous. The V gene lost 3 bases and the J gene lost 0 bases, with 15 bases spanning the gap. Germline CDR1 and CDR2: GTSNPN and SVGIG (reference sequence). This CDR3 is built from 16 residues. CDR3 region: CAWSPSGGYSNQPQHF. DNA of the CDR3: TGTGCCTGGAGCCCCAGTGGAGGGTATAGCAATCAGCCCCAGCATTTT.

V gene TRBV9 combines with J gene TRBJ2-1; 12 bases are a match to TRBD2. The trim removed 4 bases at V and 5 bases at J, leaving 10 bases unmatched. Germline V gene lookup returns CDR1 SGDLS and CDR2 YYNGEE. CDR3 length: 17 amino acids. CDR3 in amino acids: CASSSRGGLAGDNEQFF. In DNA, the CDR3 is TGTGCCAGCAGCTCGCGAGGGGGACTAGCGGGCGACAATGAGCAGTTCTTC.

The chain recombines TRBV9 with TRBJ1-3; TRBD1 might be the D (5 bases). The CDR3 extends over 16 amino acids. The germline gives CDR1 SGDLS, CDR2 YYNGEE. V was shortened by 0 bases and J by 3 bases, with 13 bases between the two germline ends. The CDR3 reads CASSVGSGASGNTIYF. As DNA, the CDR3 is TGTGCCAGCAGCGTAGGGTCTGGGGCGAGTGGAAACACCATATATTTT.

This clone is a singleton in its sample. The chain carries TRBV6-6 and TRBJ2-2; 9 bases are shared with TRBD1. After removal of 6 bases from V and 3 bases from J, the junction contained 8 bases not matched to a gene. CDR1 is MNHNY, CDR2 SVGAGI, per germline (reference sequence). The CDR3 runs to 16 residues. The CDR3 nucleotides are TGTGCCAGCAGCTTCCGACAGGGGGTCTACACCGGGGAGCTGTTTTTT. Translation: CASSFRQGVYTGELFF.

In this sample, this clone turned up once. The chain employs TRBV4-1 and TRBJ1-6; 10 nucleotides line up with TRBD1. From germline, CDR1 is MGHRA and CDR2 YSYEKL. The CDR3 has 15 residues. With 0 bases clipped from V and 12 bases from J, the junction kept 5 bases outside the gene matches. The chain's CDR3 is CASSQDRQGAIPLHF. CDR3 DNA: TGCGCCAGCAGCCAAGACAGACAGGGGGCGATACCCCTCCACTTT.

This chain joins TRBV28 and TRBJ1-2; D is perhaps TRBD1 (6 bases). The CDR3 totals 15 residues. Germline V gene sequence: CDR1 MDHEN, CDR2 SYDVKM. With 6 bases removed from V and 7 bases from J, the gap between germline ends came to 21 bases. The CDR3 DNA follows: TGTGCCAGCAGCCCGGGGGGGGGCGCGGAGGTTGGCTACACCTTC. This gives the protein CASSPGGGAEVGYTF.

The chain is built from TRBV6-1 and TRBJ2-3; a possible D gene is TRBD1 (5 bases). Germline-derived CDR1 and CDR2 are MNHNS and SASEGT. CDR3 length equals 16 residues. V was shortened by 3 bases and J by 3 bases, with 16 bases between the two germline ends. CDR3: CASSDKIGAVTDTQYF. The CDR3 DNA reads as TGTGCCAGCAGTGACAAAATTGGGGCAGTAACAGATACGCAGTATTTT.

The CDR3, as DNA: TGTGCCAGCAGACTCACAGGATCGAACACTGAAGCTTTCTTT. As protein: CASRLTGSNTEAFF. The chain uses TRBV7-2 and TRBJ1-1, with a tentative D call TRBD1 (5 bases). The CDR3 runs 14 residues. The germline gives CDR1 SGHTA, CDR2 FQGNSA. The V gene lost 6 bases and the J gene lost 1 base, with 12 bases spanning the gap.

V gene TRBV6-6 combines with J gene TRBJ1-2, with D unclear. The CDR3 has 14 amino acids. Between the trimmed V and J ends, which lost 5 bases and 4 bases, there was a span of 14 bases. Germline lookup yields CDR1 MNHNY and CDR2 SVGAGI (reference sequence). CDR3 nucleotide sequence: TGTGCCAGCAGTCCCCCTACTGATATCTATGGCTACACCTTC. Its translation: CASSPPTDIYGYTF.

The rearrangement uses TRBV18 and TRBJ2-5; D gene uncertain. Deletions cut 2 bases from V and 1 base from J, with 5 bases between. The CDR3 runs to 13 residues. Germline V gives CDR1 KGHSH, CDR2 LQKENI. The CDR3 spells CASSPNGQETQYF. The CDR3 nucleotides are TGTGCCAGCTCACCAAACGGCCAAGAGACCCAGTACTTC.

This clone has only a few counts. The chain links TRBV6-4 to TRBJ2-3; 7 bases line up with TRBD2. Germline assignment: CDR1 MRHNA and CDR2 SNTAGT. The CDR3 has 13 residues. Trimming removed 5 bases from V and 3 bases from J; junction bases left unmatched: 2. CDR3 bases: TGTGCCAGCAGTCAGCGGGAAACAGATACGCAGTATTTT. This gives the protein CASSQRETDTQYF.

V and J are TRBV10-3 and TRBJ2-7; D possibly corresponds to TRBD1 (5 bases). The V and J ends lost 9 bases and 2 bases respectively, with 11 bases between them. This CDR3 has 12 residues. Germline V gene data show CDR1 as ENHRY and CDR2 as SYGVKD. The CDR3 sequence is CAISTGAYEQYF. CDR3 bases: TGTGCCATTTCCACAGGAGCCTACGAGCAGTACTTC.

V is TRBV7-3 and J is TRBJ2-5; D might be TRBD1 (5 bases). The ends were cut back, 5 bases at V and 4 bases at J, with 11 bases in the middle. The CDR3 is made up of 13 amino acids. Germline V gene lookup returns CDR1 SGHTA and CDR2 FQGTGA. This CDR3 reads CASSEGQGETQYF. The CDR3 nucleotides are TGTGCCAGCAGCGAAGGTCAGGGAGAGACCCAGTACTTC.

This rearrangement joins TRBV11-2 to TRBJ1-3, with 7 bases aligning to TRBD1. This CDR3 spans 16 amino acids. Trimming cost V 4 bases and J 2 bases; bases outside gene matches: 8. Germline CDR1 reads SGHAT; CDR2 reads FQNNGV. In DNA form, the CDR3 reads TGTGCCAGCAGCTCCCACTCCGGGACAGCTGGAAACACCATATATTTT. Protein: CASSSHSGTAGNTIYF. The complete variable domain, with remaining parts taken from reference TRBV11-2 and TRBJ1-3, reads EAGVAQSPRYKIIEKRQSVAFWCNPISGHATLYWYQQILGQGPKLLIQFQNNGVVDDSQLPKDRFSAERLKGVDSTLKIQPAKLEDSAVYLCASSSHSGTAGNTIYFGEGSWLTVV.

The J gene is TRBJ1-3, the V gene TRBV6-1, with 9 positions matching TRBD1. Per the germline V gene, CDR1 is MNHNS and CDR2 is SASEGT. The CDR3 totals 16 residues. V shed 0 bases, J shed 7 bases, and the junction held 7 bases outside the gene matches. CDR3 DNA: TGTGCCAGCAGTGAAGCGCCATCGACAGGGGGTAACACCATATATTTT. As protein: CASSEAPSTGGNTIYF.

The chain joins TRBV28 to TRBJ1-2; TRBD1 agrees at 7 bases. Looked up from germline, CDR1 is MDHEN and CDR2 is SYDVKM. The CDR3 has 13 amino acids. V lost 5 bases and J lost 4; bases outside the gene matches: 4. CDR3 in amino acids: CASSGQVIYGYTF. The CDR3 DNA follows: TGTGCCAGCAGTGGACAGGTTATCTATGGCTACACCTTC.